The present T cell receptor (beta chain) was sequenced within a study of blood T cell repertoires in COVID-19. About the research overall: Acute and convalescent COVID-19 specimens originated in the United States, Italy and Spain. T cells, B-cell-depleted T cells, or PBMCs provided the cDNA or gDNA that served as material.

In the original workflow: For nucleated cells, counts were estimated from reference gene primer amplification. This table comes from immunoSEQ multiplex PCR, and its TCRdb copy is limited to in-frame clones, with some not included. Clone size and the V and J calls come from that table; the DNA yielded D and trimming. The sample includes fewer than 95,000 clones, about nine tenths seen only once; the top ten take approximately 0.5%. The V gene lost 3 bases and the J gene lost 2 bases, with 10 bases spanning the gap. The germline V gene has CDR1 MDHEN and CDR2 SYDVKM. This CDR3 spans 14 amino acids. This chain links TRBV28 with TRBJ1-1, with D unresolved. What was sequenced was peripheral blood. This TCR was recovered from a man in his 60s with acute or convalescent COVID-19. The CDR3 region has the DNA TGTGCCAGCAGTTTTAATGGCGGTAACACTGAAGCTTTCTTT. Its translation is CASSFNGGNTEAFF.